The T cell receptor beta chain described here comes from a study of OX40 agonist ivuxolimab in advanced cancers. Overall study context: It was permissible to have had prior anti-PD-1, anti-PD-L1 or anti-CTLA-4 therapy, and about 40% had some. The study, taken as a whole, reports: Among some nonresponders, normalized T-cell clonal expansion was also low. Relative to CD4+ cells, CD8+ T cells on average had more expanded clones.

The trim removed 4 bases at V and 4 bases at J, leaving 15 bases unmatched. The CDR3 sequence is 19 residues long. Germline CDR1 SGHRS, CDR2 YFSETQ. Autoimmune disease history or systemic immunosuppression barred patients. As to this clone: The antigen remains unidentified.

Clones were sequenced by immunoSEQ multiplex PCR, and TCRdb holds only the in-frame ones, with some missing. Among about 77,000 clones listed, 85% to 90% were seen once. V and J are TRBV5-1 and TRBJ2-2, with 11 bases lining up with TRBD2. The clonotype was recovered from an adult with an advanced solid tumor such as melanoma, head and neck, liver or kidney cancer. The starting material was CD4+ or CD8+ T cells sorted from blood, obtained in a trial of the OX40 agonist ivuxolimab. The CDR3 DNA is TGCGCCAGCAGCCCCAGATCTCTAGCGGGGGGCGGTGGCACCGGGGAGCTGTTTTTT. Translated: CASSPRSLAGGGGTGELFF.